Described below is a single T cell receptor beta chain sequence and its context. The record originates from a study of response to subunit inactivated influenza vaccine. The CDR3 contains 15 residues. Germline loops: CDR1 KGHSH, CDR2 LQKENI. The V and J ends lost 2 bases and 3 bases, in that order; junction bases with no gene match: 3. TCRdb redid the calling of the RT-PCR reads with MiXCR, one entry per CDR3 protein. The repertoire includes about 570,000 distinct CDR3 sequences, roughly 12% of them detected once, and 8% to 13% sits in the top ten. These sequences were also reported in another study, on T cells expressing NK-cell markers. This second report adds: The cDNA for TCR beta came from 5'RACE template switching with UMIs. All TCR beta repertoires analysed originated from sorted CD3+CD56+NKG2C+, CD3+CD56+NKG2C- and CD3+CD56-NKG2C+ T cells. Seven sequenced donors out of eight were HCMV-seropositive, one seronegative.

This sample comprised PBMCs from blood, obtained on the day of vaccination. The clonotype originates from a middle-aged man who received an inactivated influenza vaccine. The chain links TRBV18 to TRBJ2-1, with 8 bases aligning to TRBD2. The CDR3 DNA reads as TGTGCCAGCTCACCAAGTAGCGGGGACTACAATGAGCAGTTCTTC. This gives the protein CASSPSSGDYNEQFF. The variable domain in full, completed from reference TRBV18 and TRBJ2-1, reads NAGVMQNPRHLVRRRGQEARLRCSPMKGHSHVYWYRQLPEEGLKFMVYLQKENIIDESGMPKERFSAEFPKEGPSILRIQQVVRGDSAAYFCASSPSSGDYNEQFFGPGTRLTVL.